A selection of T cell receptor beta chains follows, all from one sample in a study of shared clonotypes between healthy human individuals. TCRdb keeps only in-frame clones here, not all; method: immunoSEQ multiplex PCR. The sample has 2 million to 2.5 million clones, 85% to 95% seen once; the top ten hold under 0.15%. The material sequenced was naive CD4+ T cells sorted from blood. Every receptor here comes from a man younger than 35 in good health. Each CDR3 is given with its conserved first and last residue. Clone sizes are given selectively: once, few, many, or a class where the clone is expanded.

abundance,v_gene,j_gene,CDR3aa
NA,TRBV7-2,TRBJ2-1,CASSLGGTHAYNEQFF
NA,TRBV11-2,TRBJ2-5,CASSRTRTGRETQYF
NA,TRBV9,TRBJ2-2,CASSVGSQRRPGELFF
NA,TRBV6-6,NA,CASRDRGLYEQYF
NA,TRBV4-2,TRBJ1-3,CASSQGVRNSGNTIYF
once,TRBV10-3,TRBJ2-6,CAMGGANVLTF
NA,TRBV7-6,TRBJ2-7,CASSLERGGVYEQYF
NA,TRBV7-9,TRBJ2-3,CASSSPVTGAPDTQYF
NA,TRBV4-3,TRBJ2-1,CASSQEGIAGTVRGEQFF
NA,TRBV2,TRBJ2-2,CASGNRGELFF
NA,TRBV7-9,TRBJ2-2,CASSSPYGTGTLNTGELFF
NA,TRBV6-1,TRBJ2-3,CASSETLRHSRDTQYF
NA,TRBV6-5,TRBJ2-1,CASRAGPTYNEQFF
NA,TRBV7-2,TRBJ1-4,CASSRTATNEKLFF
once,TRBV29-1,TRBJ1-2,CSVEDLYGYTF
NA,TRBV7-2,TRBJ2-3,CASSSPTSGGAQYF
NA,TRBV6-4,TRBJ2-3,CASSDSRTDTQYF
once,TRBV28,TRBJ1-3,CASSSQGTAGNTIYF
NA,TRBV30,TRBJ2-3,CAWTTRTGVVDTQYF
once,TRBV6-1,TRBJ1-3,CASSADSALGNTIYF
NA,TRBV6-6,TRBJ2-1,CASSPGTSGYNEQFF
NA,TRBV9,TRBJ2-1,CASSVLAGGYNEQFF
once,TRBV10-3,TRBJ2-1,CAITGNNEQFF
NA,TRBV5-1,TRBJ2-5,CASSLGGAIGQTQYF
NA,TRBV10-3,TRBJ1-2,CAISENPTVYGYTF
NA,TRBV4-1,TRBJ1-2,CASSQRQALTSGYTF